The 8 T cell receptor beta chains given below trace back to one sample, sequenced in a study of blood T cell repertoires in COVID-19 (dated by TCRdb to the early 2020s). To prepare the library, the immunoSEQ multiplex PCR assay was applied. This immuneACCESS table, as held by TCRdb, lists in-frame sequences with V and J called but not all clones. Of the missing ones, under half trace to an unresolved V gene in checked studies; the others have no known cause. This sample gives about 15,000 clones in total; roughly 80% of them show up just once. 22% of the sample comes from the top ten. Material for sequencing was peripheral blood. All receptors come from a man at least 80 years old with active or convalescent COVID-19.

This chain connects TRBV5-1 to TRBJ1-1; TRBD1 agrees at 8 bases. The CDR3 has 15 residues. The junction had 8 bases not matched to a gene; V was cut back by 4 bases and J by 3 bases. Germline-derived CDR1 and CDR2 are SGHRS and YFSETQ. As DNA, the CDR3 is TGCGCCAGCAGCCCTTGGACAGGGAGGGACACTGAAGCTTTCTTT. This sequence encodes CASSPWTGRDTEAFF.

The gene calls are TRBV18 and TRBJ1-2; D may be TRBD1 (5 bases). The length of the CDR3 is 13 residues. Germline CDR1 is KGHSH and CDR2 is LQKENI. V lost 1 base and J lost 6, with 9 bases in between. CDR3 bases: TGTGCCAGCTCACCACAGGAGGGGCATGGCTACACCTTC. As protein: CASSPQEGHGYTF.

V usage is TRBV29-1 and J usage is TRBJ1-4; D is perhaps TRBD1 (5 bases). The CDR3 sequence is 14 residues long. Per the germline V gene, CDR1 is SQVTM and CDR2 is ANQGSEA. Trimming stripped 0 bases from V and 3 bases from J, with 8 bases between. CDR3 sequence: CSVEDPGSNEKLFF. The CDR3 coding sequence is TGCAGCGTTGAAGACCCAGGGTCTAATGAAAAACTGTTTTTT.

The chain joins TRBV6-2 or TRBV6-3 to TRBJ2-1; 12 bases fit TRBD2. CDR3 size: 20 residues. J lost 0 bases, V lost 0 bases, and 9 bases had no gene match. The germline gives CDR1 MNHEY, CDR2 SVGEGT. The CDR3 loop is CASSYSSLAGGPLSYNEQFF. The CDR3 DNA reads TGTGCCAGCAGTTACTCGAGTCTAGCGGGGGGGCCTCTCTCCTACAATGAGCAGTTCTTC.

This chain uses TRBV24-1 with TRBJ2-2; 10 bases match TRBD1. CDR1 and CDR2 from the germline V gene are KGHDR and SFDVKD. The CDR3 is 17 residues long. V lost 3 bases, J lost 5 bases, and 8 bases stayed unmatched. CDR3 nucleotide sequence: TGTGCCACCAGTGATCCTATTGGGACAGGGGAAACCGGGGAGCTGTTTTTT. Protein sequence: CATSDPIGTGETGELFF.

The V and J genes are TRBV18 and TRBJ2-4; 13 positions match TRBD2. The germline V gene has CDR1 KGHSH and CDR2 LQKENI. The CDR3 runs to 19 residues. Losses at the gene ends were 6 bases for V and 5 bases for J; bases not matched to a gene: 16. The CDR3 DNA sequence: TGTGCCAGCTCCCTCAGATTTTTAGGGACTAGCGGGGCCGAAAACATTCAGTACTTC. It codes for CASSLRFLGTSGAENIQYF.

V gene TRBV6-5 combines with J gene TRBJ2-7, with D maybe TRBD1 (5 bases). The V gene lost 7 bases and the J gene lost 7 bases, with 11 bases spanning the gap. CDR3 length: 11 amino acids. CDR1 and CDR2 from the germline V gene are MNHEY and SVGAGI. CDR3 loop: CASTQGTEQYF. The CDR3 coding sequence is TGTGCCAGCACCCAGGGAACGGAGCAGTACTTC.

J is TRBJ2-7 and V is TRBV5-4; 9 bases are a match to TRBD1. The ends lost 3 bases at V and 3 bases at J; junction bases unmatched: 7. This CDR3 contains 15 residues. Germline CDR1 and CDR2: SGHNT and YYREEE (reference sequence). As DNA, the CDR3 is TGTGCCAGCAGCTCGAAGGACAGGGGAGGCTACGAGCAGTACTTC. Residues: CASSSKDRGGYEQYF. The full variable domain, with the rest looked up from reference TRBV5-4 and TRBJ2-7, is ETGVTQSPTHLIKTRGQQVTLRCSSQSGHNTVSWYQQALGQGPQFIFQYYREEENGRGNFPPRFSGLQFPNYSSELNVNALELDDSALYLCASSSKDRGGYEQYFGPGTRLTVT.